This entry concerns a single TCR beta chain. The antigen remains unidentified. Measured with immunoSEQ multiplex PCR; TCRdb has only the in-frame clones, and not every one. This sample carries almost 70,000 clones, under 96% of them seen once, and the ten largest clones take 4.5%. This sample is drawn from a study of cytomegalovirus exposure and HLA in healthy donors. Study results and caveats: Cytomegalovirus status was reportedly diagnosed by the classifier with high sensitivity and specificity. Across donors, most TCRs were seen rarely, yet some public ones were widespread. Investigators reported approximately 150 TCR beta chains as tied to cytomegalovirus.

The J segment lost 2 bases and the V segment lost 4 bases, leaving 4 bases of the junction unmatched. The CDR3 has 14 amino acids. Germline assignment: CDR1 LGHNA and CDR2 YSLEER. The donors were part of the roughly 130-subject validation cohort, which stood apart from the approximately 630-subject first cohort. The clonotype originates from a woman aged 18-35 years in good health and CMV-seropositive. The sequenced material came from PBMCs. The chain couples TRBV4-3 to TRBJ2-5; 7 bases are shared with TRBD1. In DNA, the CDR3 is TGCGCCAGCAGCCTTGACAGGGTACAAGAGACCCAGTACTTC. Its translation is CASSLDRVQETQYF.